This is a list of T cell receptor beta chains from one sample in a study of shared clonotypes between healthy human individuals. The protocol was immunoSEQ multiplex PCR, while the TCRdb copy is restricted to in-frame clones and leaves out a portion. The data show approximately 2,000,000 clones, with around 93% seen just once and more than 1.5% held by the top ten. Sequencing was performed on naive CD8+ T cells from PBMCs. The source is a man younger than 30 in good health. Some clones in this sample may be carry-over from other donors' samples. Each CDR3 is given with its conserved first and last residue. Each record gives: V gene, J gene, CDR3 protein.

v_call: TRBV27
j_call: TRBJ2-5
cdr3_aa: CASSTIGGWETQYF

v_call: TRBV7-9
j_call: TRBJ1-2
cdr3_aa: CASSPDGENHGYTF

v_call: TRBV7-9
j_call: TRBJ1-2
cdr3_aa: CASSLPTAGYGYTF

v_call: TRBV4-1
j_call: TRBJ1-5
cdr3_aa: CASSQDLADSQGTQHF

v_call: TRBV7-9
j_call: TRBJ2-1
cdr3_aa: CASSKGTSGIPYNEQFF

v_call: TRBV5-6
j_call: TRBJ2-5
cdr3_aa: CASSHWRGTQYF

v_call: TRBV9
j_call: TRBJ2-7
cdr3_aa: CASSVGRHSYEQYF

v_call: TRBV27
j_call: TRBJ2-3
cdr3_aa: CASSFNSGLSDTQYF

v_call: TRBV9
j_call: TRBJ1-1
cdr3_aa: CASSVVSRLNTEAFF

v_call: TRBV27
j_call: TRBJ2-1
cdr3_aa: CASSPHLGGTYNEQFF

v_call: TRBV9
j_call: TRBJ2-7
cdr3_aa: CASSGGTGDYEQYF

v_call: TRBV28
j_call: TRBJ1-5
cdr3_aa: CASSIQGGRGQPQHF

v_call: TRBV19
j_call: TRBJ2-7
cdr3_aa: CASRGSGPSGRGIYEQYF

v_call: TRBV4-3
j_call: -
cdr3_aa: CASSQDLGFSDEQYF

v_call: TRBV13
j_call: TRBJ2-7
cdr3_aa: CASSPPGLQKGMQYF

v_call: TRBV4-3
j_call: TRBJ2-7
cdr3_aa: CASSQDFTTTLGEQYF

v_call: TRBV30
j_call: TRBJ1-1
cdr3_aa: CAWGGDRGNTEAFF

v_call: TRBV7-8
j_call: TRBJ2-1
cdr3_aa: CASSWGSPGGEVYNEQFF

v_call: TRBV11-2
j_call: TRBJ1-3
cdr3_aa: CASSLARNRDAPSGNTIYF

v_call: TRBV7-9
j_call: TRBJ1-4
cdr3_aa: CASSLNRGDEKLFF

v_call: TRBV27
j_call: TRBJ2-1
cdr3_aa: CASGLGGTIYNEQFF

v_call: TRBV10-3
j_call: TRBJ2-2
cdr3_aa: CAISQDRAGELFF

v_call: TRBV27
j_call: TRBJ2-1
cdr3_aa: CASSPTGQSYYNEQFF

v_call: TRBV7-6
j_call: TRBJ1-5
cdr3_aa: CASSPGRGGNQPQHF

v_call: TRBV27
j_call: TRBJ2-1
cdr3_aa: CASSLLAGGYNEQFF

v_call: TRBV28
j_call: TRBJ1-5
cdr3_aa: CASSPHFGQGGGNQPQHF

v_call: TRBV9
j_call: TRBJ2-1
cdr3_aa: CASSVGEVGPRSYNEQFF

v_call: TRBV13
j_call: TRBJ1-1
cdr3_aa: CASSYGPNTEAFF

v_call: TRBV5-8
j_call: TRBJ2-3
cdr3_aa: CASSWEGIGGTDTQYF

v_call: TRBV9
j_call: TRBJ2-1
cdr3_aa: CASSALLSGTYNEQFF

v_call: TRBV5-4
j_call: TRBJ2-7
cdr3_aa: CASSAGLAGEGYEQYF

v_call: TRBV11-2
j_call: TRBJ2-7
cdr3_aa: CASSFRTGGVYEQYF

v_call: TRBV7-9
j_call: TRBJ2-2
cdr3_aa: CASSLSFGQGQPGELFF

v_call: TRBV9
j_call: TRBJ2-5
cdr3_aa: CASSVGTEEQETQYF

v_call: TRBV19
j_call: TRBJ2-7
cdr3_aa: CASSAIWASDEQYF

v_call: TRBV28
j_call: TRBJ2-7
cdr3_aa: CASNTRGTGSYEQYF

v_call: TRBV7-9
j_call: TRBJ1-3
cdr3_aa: CASGRGIVSGNTIYF

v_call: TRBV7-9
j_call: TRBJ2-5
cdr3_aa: CASSPNSPQETQYF

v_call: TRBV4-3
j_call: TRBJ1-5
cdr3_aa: CASSQDSGTGQPQHF

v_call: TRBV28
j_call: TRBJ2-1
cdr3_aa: CASSPLPWGRGGGNEQFF

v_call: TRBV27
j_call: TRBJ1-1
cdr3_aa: CASSGLMNTEAFF

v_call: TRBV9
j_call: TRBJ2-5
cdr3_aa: CASHPGTTSEEAQYF

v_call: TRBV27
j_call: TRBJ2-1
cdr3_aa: CASSRWAGEYNEQFF

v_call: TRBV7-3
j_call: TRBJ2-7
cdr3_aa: CASGVAGGYEQYF

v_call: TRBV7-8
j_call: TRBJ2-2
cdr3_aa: CASTQQSGGLTGELFF

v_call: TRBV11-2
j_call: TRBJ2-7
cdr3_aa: CASSFGLLGAYEQYF

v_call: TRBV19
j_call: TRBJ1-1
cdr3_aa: CASSIYQGMNTEAFF

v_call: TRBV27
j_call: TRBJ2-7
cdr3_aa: CASSPRTGVEQYF

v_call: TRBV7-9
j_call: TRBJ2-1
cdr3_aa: CASSLAGLAMNEQFF

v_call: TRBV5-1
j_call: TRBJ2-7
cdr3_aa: CASKEGTSGMYEQYF

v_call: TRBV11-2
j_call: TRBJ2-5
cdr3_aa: CASSLGQFQYF

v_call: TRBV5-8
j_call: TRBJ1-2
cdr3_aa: CASSWDRTINYGYTF

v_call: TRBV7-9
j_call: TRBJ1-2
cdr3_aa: CASSLGQTNYGYTF

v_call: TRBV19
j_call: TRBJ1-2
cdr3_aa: CASSAGNGYTF

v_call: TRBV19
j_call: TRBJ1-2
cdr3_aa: CASSMNTIYGYTF